These 7 T cell receptor beta chains were all obtained from the same sample, sequenced in a study of blood T cell repertoires in COVID-19 (dated by TCRdb to 2020 to 2022). Receptor libraries were prepared by the immunoSEQ multiplex PCR assay. The immuneACCESS repertoire file appears here via TCRdb, limited to in-frame rearrangements. These files lack a portion of the clones; in checked studies, under half of the deficit traces to unresolved V genes, and the cause of the others is not known. The sample table lists 300,000 to 350,000 clones, roughly 89% of them with a count of one. The leading ten clones occupy around 9.3% of the sample. Sequencing was carried out using PBMCs or T cells enriched from blood (not recorded which). All receptors come from a young woman who had recovered from COVID-19.

This chain connects TRBV2 to TRBJ1-3, with TRBD1 matching over 8 bases. Germline CDR1 SNHLY, CDR2 FYNNEI. J gave up 0 bases and V 6 bases, and 4 bases lay outside the gene matches. The CDR3 consists of 15 residues. The CDR3 DNA is TGTGCCAGCAGGGGGGACAGGAGCTCTGGAAACACCATATATTTT. This encodes CASRGDRSSGNTIYF.

The chain carries TRBV28 and TRBJ2-2; D perhaps matches TRBD1 (6 bases). The V end was cut by 2 bases, the J end by 1 base, with 11 bases between. Germline values: CDR1 MDHEN, CDR2 SYDVKM. This CDR3 spans 16 amino acids. The CDR3 loop reads CASSLPGQWNTGELFF. For the CDR3, the DNA is TGTGCCAGCAGTTTACCTGGACAGTGGAACACCGGGGAGCTGTTTTTT.

The rearrangement uses TRBV6-5 and TRBJ1-5, with unresolved D. The CDR3 has 12 residues. Trimming left V 6 bases short and J 4 bases short, with 7 bases between. Germline CDR1 reads MNHEY; CDR2 reads SVGAGI. CDR3 nucleotide sequence: TGTGCCAGCAGACAGCCGAATCAGCCCCAGCATTTT. Its translation is CASRQPNQPQHF.

The chain is built from TRBV14 and TRBJ2-2, with a tentative D call TRBD2 (5 bases). The length of the CDR3 is 17 residues. Trimming removed 1 base at V and 3 bases at J, with 15 bases between. Germline V gene lookup returns CDR1 SGHDN and CDR2 FVKESK. CDR3 sequence reads: CASSQAVDWRDTGELFF. The CDR3 DNA reads TGTGCCAGCAGCCAAGCGGTTGACTGGCGGGACACCGGGGAGCTGTTTTTT. Full variable domain (rest looked up from reference TRBV14 and TRBJ2-2): EAGVTQFPSHSVIEKGQTVTLRCDPISGHDNLYWYRRVMGKEIKFLLHFVKESKQDESGMPNNRFLAERTGGTYSTLKVQPAELEDSGVYFCASSQAVDWRDTGELFFGEGSRLTVL.

The gene calls are TRBV19 and TRBJ2-1; TRBD1 matches at 7 bases. V trimming: 7 bases; J trimming: 6 bases; junction bases outside the gene matches: 12. The CDR3 loop spans 15 amino acids. CDR1 and CDR2 (germline): LNHDA, SQIVND (reference sequence). The CDR3 nucleotides are TGTGCCAGTACACCTTTTTTACAGGGGAGCAATGAGCAGTTCTTC. Its protein is CASTPFLQGSNEQFF.

The chain recombines TRBV28 with TRBJ2-1; 7 bases agree with TRBD2. The ends lost 8 bases at V and 4 bases at J; junction bases unmatched: 11. The CDR3 is 15 residues long. The germline CDR1 and CDR2 sequences are MDHEN and SYDVKM. The CDR3 bases are TGTGCCAGCCTCCCGGTGTCTAGCGGATACAATGAGCAGTTCTTC. Translation: CASLPVSSGYNEQFF.

V usage is TRBV28 and J usage is TRBJ1-3; tentatively, D is TRBD1 (6 bases). Trimming cost V 6 bases and J 3 bases, with 15 bases left between them. The CDR3 loop spans 15 amino acids. Germline values: CDR1 MDHEN, CDR2 SYDVKM. CDR3 nucleotide sequence: TGTGCCAGCAGCACACAGGGACTAGGTGGAAACACCATATATTTT. It encodes CASSTQGLGGNTIYF.